The 26 T cell receptor beta chains below come from one sample, sequenced in a study of blood T cell repertoires in COVID-19. Libraries were prepared by immunoSEQ multiplex PCR; TCRdb keeps only in-frame clonotypes and omits some of them. The table has approximately 97,000 clones, about 88% seen once; the top ten hold around 3%. The source material was peripheral blood. The receptor source for this set is a man aged 50 to 59 with active or convalescent COVID-19.

This clone has only a few counts. The rearrangement links TRBV12-3 or TRBV12-4 to TRBJ1-5, with a possible D match to TRBD1 (5 bases). This CDR3 is built from 13 residues. Trimming took 6 bases from V and 5 from J, leaving 11 bases between them. This chain's CDR3 is CASRLGGDQPQHF. In nucleotides, the CDR3 is TGTGCCAGCAGGCTCGGGGGGGATCAGCCCCAGCATTTT.

The V and J genes are TRBV19 and TRBJ2-3, with a possible D match to TRBD1 (6 bases). V was cut by 7 bases and J by 2 bases, with 19 bases left in between. This CDR3 is built from 16 residues. Germline loops: CDR1 LNHDA, CDR2 SQIVND (reference sequence). The CDR3 nucleotides read TGTGCCAGTACCCCGTCCCGGACAGTTCTCACAGATACGCAGTATTTT. Protein product: CASTPSRTVLTDTQYF.

This clone occurred a few times. The V gene is TRBV7-9, the J gene TRBJ1-2; TRBD1 aligns across 7 bases. Germline CDR1 is SEHNR and CDR2 is FQNEAQ (reference sequence). This CDR3 has 13 residues. V was clipped by 6 bases and J by 2 bases; unmatched bases: 3. For the CDR3, the DNA is TGTGCCAGCAGGGGGACAGACAACTATGGCTACACCTTC. This gives the protein CASRGTDNYGYTF.

V is TRBV19 and J is TRBJ1-2; 7 positions match TRBD1. Germline V lookup: CDR1 LNHDA, CDR2 SQIVND (reference sequence). The CDR3 is 13 residues long. V dropped 9 bases and J dropped 1; count of bases not matched to a gene: 5. This CDR3 is CASGTAYNYGYTF. CDR3 bases: TGTGCCAGCGGGACAGCGTATAACTATGGCTACACCTTC.

This clone was counted once. The junction shows a germline mismatch at one end, possibly a read error. The rearrangement joins TRBV5-6 to TRBJ2-5, with D possibly TRBD2 on 5 matching bases. The CDR3 loop spans 14 amino acids. Germline assignment: CDR1 SGHDT and CDR2 YYEEEE. CDR3 region: CASSLARGQGTQYF. The CDR3 DNA sequence: TGTGCCAGCAGCTTGGCCCGGGGTCAAGGGACCCAGTACTTC.

On this clone itself: The same CDR3 also results from other DNA sequences found in this sample. The chain has TRBV12-3 or TRBV12-4 and TRBJ1-5; D remains unclear. V was shortened by 1 base and J by 7 bases, with 5 bases between the two germline ends. The CDR3 has 12 residues. CDR3 DNA sequence: TGTGCCAGCAGTTTAGGAGGGCAGCCCCAGCATTTT. Translated: CASSLGGQPQHF.

The J gene is TRBJ2-1, the V gene TRBV7-7; the match to TRBD2 covers 7 bases. The V segment lost 4 bases and the J segment 9 bases; nucleotides outside the gene matches: 6. The CDR3 is 13 amino acids. CDR1 is SSHAT and CDR2 is FNYEAQ in the germline V gene (reference sequence). Written as DNA, the CDR3 is TGTGCCAGCAGCTCCGGGGGGTCGGGTGAGCAGTTCTTC. This encodes CASSSGGSGEQFF.

The V call is TRBV28, the J call TRBJ1-2, with D maybe TRBD1 (6 bases). The CDR3 contains 12 residues. V dropped 4 bases and J dropped 8 bases, with 11 bases sitting between them. CDR1 and CDR2 (germline): MDHEN, SYDVKM. CDR3 nucleotides: TGTGCCAGCAGTTCACGGACAGAGGGCTACACCTTC. It yields the protein CASSSRTEGYTF.

This chain connects TRBV30 to TRBJ2-3; TRBD1 aligns across 9 bases. Germline CDR1 GTSNPN, CDR2 SVGIG (reference sequence). Trimming took 3 bases from V and 5 from J; bases not matched to a gene: 6. This CDR3 has 14 residues. CDR3 in DNA: TGTGCCTGGAGGAACAGGGGGCGCATAGATACGCAGTATTTT. This gives the protein CAWRNRGRIDTQYF. The complete variable domain, with remaining parts taken from reference TRBV30 and TRBJ2-3, reads SQTIHQWPATLVQPVGSPLSLECTVEGTSNPNLYWYRQAAGRGLQLLFYSVGIGQISSEVPQNLSASRPQDRQFILSSKKLLLSDSGFYLCAWRNRGRIDTQYFGPGTRLTVL.

This clone was seen just once. The J gene is TRBJ2-5, the V gene TRBV5-1, with TRBD1 as a possible D gene (6 bases). CDR1 is SGHRS and CDR2 is YFSETQ in the germline V gene. The CDR3 is 14 residues long. V lost 2 bases and J 2 bases, leaving 10 bases between the germline ends. CDR3 sequence (DNA): TGCGCCAGCAGCTTCGGGCAGGGGCAAGAGACCCAGTACTTC. Protein: CASSFGQGQETQYF.

The chain recombines TRBV29-1 with TRBJ2-6; 8 bases match TRBD2. The V gene's germline CDR1 is SQVTM and CDR2 ANQGSEA. J gave up 2 bases and V 8 bases, and 11 bases lay outside the gene matches. The CDR3 length is 16 residues. The chain's CDR3 is CSIPSGGATGANVLTF. CDR3 sequence (DNA): TGCAGCATCCCCTCGGGGGGGGCAACTGGGGCCAACGTCCTGACTTTC.

The chain employs TRBV7-2 and TRBJ2-5; D is possibly TRBD1 (6 bases). There are 13 residues in the CDR3. The germline V gene encodes CDR1 SGHTA and CDR2 FQGNSA. V lost 5 bases, J lost 5 bases, and 12 bases lay in between. The CDR3 bases are TGTGCCAGCAGCCAAGGACAGTTGGAGACCCAGTACTTC. Protein product: CASSQGQLETQYF. Complete variable domain (other parts from reference TRBV7-2 and TRBJ2-5): GAGVSQSPSNKVTEKGKDVELRCDPISGHTALYWYRQSLGQGLEFLIYFQGNSAPDKSGLPSDRFSAERTGGSVSTLTIQRTQQEDSAVYLCASSQGQLETQYFGPGTRLLVL.

This chain connects TRBV19 to TRBJ1-4; TRBD1 matches at 8 bases. The trim removed 7 bases at V and 0 bases at J, leaving 7 bases unmatched. The CDR3 contains 16 residues. Germline V CDR1 and CDR2: LNHDA, SQIVND (reference sequence). The CDR3 protein is CASTWDRSSTNEKLFF. CDR3 DNA: TGTGCCAGTACCTGGGACAGGTCTTCAACTAATGAAAAACTGTTTTTT.

The chain links TRBV2 to TRBJ2-7, with a possible D match to TRBD2 (5 bases). Trimming cost V 6 bases and J 7 bases, with 13 bases left between them. Germline lookup yields CDR1 SNHLY and CDR2 FYNNEI. The length of the CDR3 is 12 residues. CDR3 loop: CASREFTGEQYF. Here the CDR3 DNA reads TGTGCCAGCAGAGAGTTTACGGGAGAGCAGTACTTC.

V and J are TRBV5-1 and TRBJ2-5, with 10 bases that match TRBD1. Germline V CDR1 and CDR2: SGHRS, YFSETQ. The trim removed 0 bases at V and 4 bases at J, leaving 6 bases unmatched. CDR3 size: 16 residues. CDR3 in amino acids: CASSLAGTGAGETQYF. The DNA for the CDR3 is TGCGCCAGCAGCTTGGCAGGGACAGGGGCGGGAGAGACCCAGTACTTC.

This CDR3 is CASSLYGQGVNTEAFF. The CDR3 DNA follows: TGCGCCAGCAGCCTTTACGGACAGGGAGTGAACACTGAAGCTTTCTTT. This chain joins TRBV5-1 and TRBJ1-1, with 8 bases identical to TRBD1. Germline V gene data show CDR1 as SGHRS and CDR2 as YFSETQ. The V gene end was trimmed by 4 bases and the J gene end by 0 bases; junction bases not matched to a gene: 8. The length of the CDR3 is 16 residues.

The chain joins TRBV29-1 to TRBJ1-2; D gene uncertain. The CDR3 covers 14 residues. V lost 4 bases to trimming and J lost 4 bases, with 16 bases between them. CDR1 SQVTM and CDR2 ANQGSEA come from the germline V gene. In nucleotides, the CDR3 is TGCAGCGTTGGAGGAGGAGGAGATATCTATGGCTACACCTTC. Protein: CSVGGGGDIYGYTF.

This clone was recorded a few times. V is TRBV7-9 and J is TRBJ2-5, with 14 bases identical to TRBD2. The length of the CDR3 is 15 residues. Germline V gives CDR1 SEHNR, CDR2 FQNEAQ (reference sequence). J lost 7 bases, V lost 5 bases, and 6 bases had no gene match. CDR3 DNA: TGTGCCAGCAGCCCGGGACTAGCGGGGGTCTGGACCCAGTACTTC. Translation gives CASSPGLAGVWTQYF.

V gene TRBV4-1 combines with J gene TRBJ2-1, with D maybe TRBD2 (6 bases). V was trimmed by 2 bases and J by 2 bases, leaving 13 bases between them. Germline-derived CDR1 and CDR2 are MGHRA and YSYEKL. CDR3 length: 16 amino acids. The CDR3 bases are TGCGCCAGCAGCCAATATAGCGGTTTCCCCTACAATGAGCAGTTCTTC. This translates into CASSQYSGFPYNEQFF.

V and J are TRBV21-1 and TRBJ1-2; the table names TRBD1, a call not compared with the DNA. TRBV21-1 is shown as a pseudogene. The CDR3 consists of 16 residues. DNA of the CDR3: TGTGCCAGCAGCTTCGAGTTGGGGACAGGGCAATATGGCTACACCTTC. This sequence encodes CASSFELGTGQYGYTF.

The CDR3 DNA is TGTGCCAGCAGGGGAGCGGGGGCCAACACAGATACGCAGTATTTT. Translating gives CASRGAGANTDTQYF. The rearrangement uses TRBV5-6 and TRBJ2-3; 8 bases line up with TRBD2. The germline V gene encodes CDR1 SGHDT and CDR2 YYEEEE. The CDR3 sequence is 15 residues long. The J segment lost 2 bases and the V segment lost 5 bases, leaving 7 bases of the junction unmatched.

Only one count was recorded for this clone. For the CDR3, the DNA is TGTGCCAGCAGCGACAGGGGCCCCACCGGGGAGCTGTTTTTT. Amino acid sequence: CASSDRGPTGELFF. The gene calls are TRBV6-2 or TRBV6-3 and TRBJ2-2, with 8 bases fitting TRBD1. CDR1 and CDR2 from the germline V gene are MNHEY and SVGEGT. The CDR3 loop spans 14 amino acids. Unmatched junction bases numbered 4, after V lost 6 bases and J lost 4 bases.

The gene calls are TRBV5-1 and TRBJ1-1, with 7 bases fitting TRBD1. Germline lookup yields CDR1 SGHRS and CDR2 YFSETQ. The CDR3 is 15 amino acids. Unmatched junction bases numbered 9, after V lost 4 bases and J lost 3 bases. The CDR3 is CASSARDSLHTEAFF. CDR3 nucleotide sequence: TGCGCCAGCAGCGCACGGGACAGCCTCCACACTGAAGCTTTCTTT.

The chain uses TRBV28 and TRBJ1-4; TRBD1 matches 9 bases. V shed 6 bases, J shed 8 bases, and the junction held 10 bases outside the gene matches. The CDR3 loop spans 15 amino acids. Germline V lookup: CDR1 MDHEN, CDR2 SYDVKM. The DNA for the CDR3 is TGTGCCAGCAGGGCCCAGACAGGGGGGGACGAAAAACTGTTTTTT. Amino acid sequence: CASRAQTGGDEKLFF.

The genes are TRBV25-1 and TRBJ1-2; possible D gene TRBD1, 6 bases. The CDR3 loop spans 14 amino acids. V lost 5 bases and J 6 bases, leaving 16 bases between the germline ends. CDR1 is MGHDK and CDR2 is SYGVNS in the germline V gene. CDR3 DNA sequence: TGTGCCAGCAGTCAAACGACAGGAGTGGATGGCTACACCTTC. This encodes CASSQTTGVDGYTF.

This clone has more than one count but fewer than ten. The rearrangement joins TRBV6-1 to TRBJ1-6; 7 positions match TRBD1. Trimming cost V 2 bases and J 6 bases; bases outside gene matches: 13. The CDR3 is made up of 18 amino acids. Germline CDR1 reads MNHNS; CDR2 reads SASEGT. CDR3 in DNA: TGTGCCAGCAGTGAATTTCCCCCAACAGGGGTGGGTAATTCACCCCTCCACTTT. Protein sequence: CASSEFPPTGVGNSPLHF.